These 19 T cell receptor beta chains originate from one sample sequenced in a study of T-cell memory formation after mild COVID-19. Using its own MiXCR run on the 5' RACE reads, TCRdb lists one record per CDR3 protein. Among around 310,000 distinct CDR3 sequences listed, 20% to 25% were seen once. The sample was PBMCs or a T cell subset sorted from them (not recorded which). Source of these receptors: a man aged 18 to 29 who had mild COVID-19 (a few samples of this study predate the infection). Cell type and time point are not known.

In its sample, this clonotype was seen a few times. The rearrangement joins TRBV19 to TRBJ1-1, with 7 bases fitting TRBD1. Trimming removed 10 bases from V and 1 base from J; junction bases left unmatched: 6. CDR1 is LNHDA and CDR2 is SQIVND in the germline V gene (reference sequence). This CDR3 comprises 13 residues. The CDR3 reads CATGDRWNTEAFF. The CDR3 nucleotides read TGTGCCACCGGGGACAGATGGAACACTGAAGCTTTCTTT.

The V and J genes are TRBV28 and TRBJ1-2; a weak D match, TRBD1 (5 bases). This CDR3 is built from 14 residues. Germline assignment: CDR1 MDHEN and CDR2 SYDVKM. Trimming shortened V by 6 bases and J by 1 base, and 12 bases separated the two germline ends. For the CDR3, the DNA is TGTGCCAGCAGATCCCACAGGTTTAACTATGGCTACACCTTC. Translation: CASRSHRFNYGYTF.

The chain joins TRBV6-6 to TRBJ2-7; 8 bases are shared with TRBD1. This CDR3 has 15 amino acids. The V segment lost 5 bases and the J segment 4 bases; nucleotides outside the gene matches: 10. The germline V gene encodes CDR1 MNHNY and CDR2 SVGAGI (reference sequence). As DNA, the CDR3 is TGTGCCAGCAGTCCCGGGACAGGCCTCGTATACGAGCAGTACGTC. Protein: CASSPGTGLVYEQYV.

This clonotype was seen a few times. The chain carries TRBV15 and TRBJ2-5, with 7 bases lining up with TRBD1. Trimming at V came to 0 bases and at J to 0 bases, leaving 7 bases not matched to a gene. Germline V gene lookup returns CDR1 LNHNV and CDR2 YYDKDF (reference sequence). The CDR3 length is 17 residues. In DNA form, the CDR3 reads TGTGCCACCAGCAGAGATACCGCGACAGGGTACCAAGAGACCCAGTACTTC. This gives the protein CATSRDTATGYQETQYF.

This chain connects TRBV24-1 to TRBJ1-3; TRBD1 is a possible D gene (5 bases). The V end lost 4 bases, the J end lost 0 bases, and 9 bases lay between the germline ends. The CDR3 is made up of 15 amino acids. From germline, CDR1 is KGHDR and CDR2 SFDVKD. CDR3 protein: CATSDPGISGNTIYF. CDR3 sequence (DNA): TGTGCCACCAGTGACCCAGGGATCTCTGGAAACACCATATATTTT.

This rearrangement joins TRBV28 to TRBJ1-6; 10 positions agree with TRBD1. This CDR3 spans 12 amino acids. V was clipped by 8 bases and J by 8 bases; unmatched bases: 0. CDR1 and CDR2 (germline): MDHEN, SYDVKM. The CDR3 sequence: CASGQGDSPLHF. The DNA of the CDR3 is TGTGCCAGCGGACAGGGGGATTCACCCCTCCACTTT.

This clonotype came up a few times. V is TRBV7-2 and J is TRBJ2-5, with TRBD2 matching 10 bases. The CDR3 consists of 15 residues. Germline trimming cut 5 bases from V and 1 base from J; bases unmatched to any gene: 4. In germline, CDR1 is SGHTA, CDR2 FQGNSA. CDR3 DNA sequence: TGTGCCAGCAGCGCAGCTAGCGGGAGCCAAGAGACCCAGTACTTC. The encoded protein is CASSAASGSQETQYF.

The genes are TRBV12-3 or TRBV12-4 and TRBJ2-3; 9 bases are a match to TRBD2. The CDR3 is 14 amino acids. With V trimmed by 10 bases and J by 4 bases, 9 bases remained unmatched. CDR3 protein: CATASRGGPDTQYF. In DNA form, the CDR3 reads TGTGCCACAGCGTCGCGGGGGGGCCCAGATACGCAGTATTTT.

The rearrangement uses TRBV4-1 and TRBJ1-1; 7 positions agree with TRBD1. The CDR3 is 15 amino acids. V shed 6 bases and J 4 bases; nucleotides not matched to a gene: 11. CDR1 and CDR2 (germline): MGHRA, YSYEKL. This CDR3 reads CASSRRGAWFTEAFF. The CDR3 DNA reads TGCGCCAGCAGTCGCAGGGGGGCCTGGTTCACTGAAGCTTTCTTT.

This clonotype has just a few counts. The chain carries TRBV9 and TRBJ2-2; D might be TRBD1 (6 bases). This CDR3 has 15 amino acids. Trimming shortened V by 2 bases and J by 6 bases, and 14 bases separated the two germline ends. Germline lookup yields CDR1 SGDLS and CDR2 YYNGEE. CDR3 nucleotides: TGTGCCAGCAGCGTCCAGGGGTTATCGTCCGGGGAGCTGTTTTTT. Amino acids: CASSVQGLSSGELFF. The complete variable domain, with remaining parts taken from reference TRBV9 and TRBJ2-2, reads DSGVTQTPKHLITATGQRVTLRCSPRSGDLSVYWYQQSLDQGLQFLIQYYNGEERAKGNILERFSAQQFPDLHSELNLSSLELGDSALYFCASSVQGLSSGELFFGEGSRLTVL.

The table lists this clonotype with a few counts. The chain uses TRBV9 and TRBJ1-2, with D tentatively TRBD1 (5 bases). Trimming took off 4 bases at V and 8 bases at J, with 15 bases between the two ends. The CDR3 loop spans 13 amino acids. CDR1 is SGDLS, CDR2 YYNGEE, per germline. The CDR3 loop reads CASSSAGFRGYTF. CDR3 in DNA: TGTGCCAGCAGCTCAGCAGGGTTTAGGGGCTACACCTTC.

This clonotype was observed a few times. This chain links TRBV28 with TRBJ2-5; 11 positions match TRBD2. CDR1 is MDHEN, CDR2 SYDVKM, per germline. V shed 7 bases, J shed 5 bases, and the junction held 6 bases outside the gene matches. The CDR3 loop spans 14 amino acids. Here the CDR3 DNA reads TGTGCCAGCACTCTAGCGGGGGGATCTGAGACCCAGTACTTC. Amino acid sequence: CASTLAGGSETQYF.

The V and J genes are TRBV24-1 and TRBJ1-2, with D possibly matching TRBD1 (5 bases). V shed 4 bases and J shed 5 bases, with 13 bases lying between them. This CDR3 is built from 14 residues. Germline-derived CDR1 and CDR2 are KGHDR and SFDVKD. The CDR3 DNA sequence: TGTGCCACCAGTGAACCCGACAGCCCGTATGGCTACACCTTC. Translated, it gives CATSEPDSPYGYTF.

The CDR3 here is CASRSVVPQGGTTDTQYF. In DNA, the CDR3 is TGCGCCAGCAGATCGGTCGTTCCCCAGGGAGGGACGACAGATACGCAGTATTTT. The chain uses TRBV5-1 and TRBJ2-3; TRBD2 agrees at 7 bases. The CDR3 loop spans 18 amino acids. The germline V gene encodes CDR1 SGHRS and CDR2 YFSETQ. V trimming: 5 bases; J trimming: 3 bases; junction bases outside the gene matches: 18.

CDR3 DNA: TGTGCCAGCAGCTTAGTACCGGAATCCTACAATGAGCAGTTCTTC. Its translation is CASSLVPESYNEQFF. The chain links TRBV7-9 to TRBJ2-1, with D hard to call. The ends were cut back, 1 base at V and 1 base at J, with 8 bases in the middle. The length of the CDR3 is 15 residues. Germline V gives CDR1 SEHNR, CDR2 FQNEAQ (reference sequence). Full variable domain (rest looked up from reference TRBV7-9 and TRBJ2-1): DTGVSQNPRHKITKRGQNVTFRCDPISEHNRLYWYRQTLGQGPEFLTYFQNEAQLEKSRLLSDRFSAERPKGSFSTLEIQRTEQGDSAMYLCASSLVPESYNEQFFGPGTRLTVL.

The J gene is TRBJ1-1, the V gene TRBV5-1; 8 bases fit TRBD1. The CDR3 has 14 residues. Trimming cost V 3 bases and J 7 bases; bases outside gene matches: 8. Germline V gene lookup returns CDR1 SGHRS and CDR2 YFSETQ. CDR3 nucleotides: TGCGCCAGCAGCTCGGGGGGTGGACAGGGTGAAGCTTTCTTT. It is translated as CASSSGGGQGEAFF.

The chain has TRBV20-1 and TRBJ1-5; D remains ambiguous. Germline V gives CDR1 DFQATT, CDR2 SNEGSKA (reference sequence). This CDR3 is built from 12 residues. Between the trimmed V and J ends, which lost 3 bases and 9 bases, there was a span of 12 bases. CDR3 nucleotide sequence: TGCAGTGCTAGGAGGTGGTTTCGGCCCCAGCATTTT. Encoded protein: CSARRWFRPQHF.

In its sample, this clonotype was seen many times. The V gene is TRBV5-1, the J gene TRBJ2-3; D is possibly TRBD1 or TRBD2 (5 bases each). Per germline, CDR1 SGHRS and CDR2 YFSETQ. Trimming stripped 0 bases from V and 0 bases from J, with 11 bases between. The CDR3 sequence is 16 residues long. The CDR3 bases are TGCGCCAGCAGCTTGGGAGGGACCTCTAGCACAGATACGCAGTATTTT. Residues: CASSLGGTSSTDTQYF.

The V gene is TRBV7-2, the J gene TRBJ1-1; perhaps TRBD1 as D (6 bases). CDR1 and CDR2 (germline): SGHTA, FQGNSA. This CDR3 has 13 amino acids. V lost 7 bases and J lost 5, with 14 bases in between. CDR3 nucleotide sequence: TGTGCCAGCACCTTTGGGGGCCAAACTGAAGCTTTCTTT. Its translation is CASTFGGQTEAFF.